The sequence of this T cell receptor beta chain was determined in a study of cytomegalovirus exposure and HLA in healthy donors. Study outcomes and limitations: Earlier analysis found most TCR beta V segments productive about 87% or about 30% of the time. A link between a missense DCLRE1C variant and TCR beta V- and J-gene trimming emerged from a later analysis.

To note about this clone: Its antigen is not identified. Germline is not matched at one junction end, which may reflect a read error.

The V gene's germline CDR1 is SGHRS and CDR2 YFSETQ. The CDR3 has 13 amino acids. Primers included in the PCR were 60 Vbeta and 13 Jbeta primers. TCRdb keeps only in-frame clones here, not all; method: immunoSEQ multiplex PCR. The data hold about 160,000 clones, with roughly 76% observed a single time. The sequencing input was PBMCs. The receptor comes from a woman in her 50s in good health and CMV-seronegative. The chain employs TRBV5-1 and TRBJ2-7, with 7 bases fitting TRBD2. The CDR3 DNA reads TGCGCCAGCAGCTTGGACGGCGGGACTACCCCGAACTTC. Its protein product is CASSLDGGTTPNF.